This T cell receptor beta chain originates from a study of T cell responses to AZD1222 COVID-19 vaccine. The CDR3 is 14 amino acids. V gave up 4 bases and J gave up 12 bases; unmatched junction bases: 12. Germline V gene data show CDR1 as SGHTA and CDR2 as FQGNSA. The protocol was immunoSEQ multiplex PCR, while the TCRdb copy is restricted to in-frame clones and leaves out a portion. The sample has roughly 150,000 clones, around 92% seen once. The specimen was peripheral blood, collected on day 0 of AZD1222 vaccination. The V call is TRBV7-2, the J call TRBJ2-1; TRBD2 matches at 7 bases. The TCR originated in an adult in good health. CDR3 amino acids: CASSSSPGLVGQFF. CDR3 nucleotide sequence: TGTGCCAGCAGCTCCTCACCCGGACTAGTGGGGCAGTTCTTC.